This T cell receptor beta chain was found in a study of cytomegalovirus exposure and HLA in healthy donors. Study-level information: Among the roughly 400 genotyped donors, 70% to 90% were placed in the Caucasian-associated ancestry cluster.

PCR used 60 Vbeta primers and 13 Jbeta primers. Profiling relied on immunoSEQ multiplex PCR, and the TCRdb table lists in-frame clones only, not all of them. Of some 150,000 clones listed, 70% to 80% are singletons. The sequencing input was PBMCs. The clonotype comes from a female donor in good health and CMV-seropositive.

CDR3 bases: TGTGCCAGCAGTTCGGAGGGGCGGTCCTACGAGCAGTACTTC. It specifies CASSSEGRSYEQYF. V is TRBV6-5 and J is TRBJ2-7; D perhaps matches TRBD2 (6 bases). The CDR3 consists of 14 residues. Germline CDR1 and CDR2: MNHEY and SVGAGI. Trimming removed 4 bases at V and 1 base at J, with 11 bases between.